The 23 T cell receptor beta chains reported below all come from one sample, sequenced in a study of control samples from healthy donors and cancer patients. Profiled with immunoSEQ multiplex PCR; TCRdb holds only in-frame clones, not every one. This table has over 100,000 clones, approximately 90% appearing once. The source material was blood. These receptor sequences come from a human donor in good health. The donor label of this sample is uncertain.

The chain joins TRBV4-1 to TRBJ1-5; unclear D gene. This CDR3 is built from 15 residues. Germline V CDR1 and CDR2: MGHRA, YSYEKL. V shed 1 base and J shed 5 bases, with 12 bases lying between them. The CDR3 DNA is TGCGCCAGCAGCCAAGCAGACCTGGCGGATCAGCCCCAGCATTTT. It translates to CASSQADLADQPQHF.

This clone was seen a few times. The genes are TRBV28 and TRBJ1-2; D is perhaps TRBD1 (5 bases). CDR1 and CDR2 from the germline V gene are MDHEN and SYDVKM. The CDR3 length is 13 residues. Trimming took 9 bases from V and 1 from J, leaving 12 bases between them. In nucleotides, the CDR3 is TGTGCCAGTAGGGACTCTGATAACTATGGCTACACCTTC. Protein: CASRDSDNYGYTF.

CDR3 sequence reads: CASSDSMTEAFF. The CDR3 DNA sequence: TGTGCCAGCAGTGATTCCATGACTGAAGCTTTCTTT. The chain joins TRBV2 to TRBJ1-1; the D is unclear. CDR3 length equals 12 residues. Germline V gene sequence: CDR1 SNHLY, CDR2 FYNNEI. The V end was cut by 3 bases, the J end by 5 bases, with 7 bases between. Complete variable domain (other parts from reference TRBV2 and TRBJ1-1): EPEVTQTPSHQVTQMGQEVILRCVPISNHLYFYWYRQILGQKVEFLVSFYNNEISEKSEIFDDQFSVERPDGSNFTLKIRSTKLEDSAMYFCASSDSMTEAFFGQGTRLTVV.

This chain links TRBV5-1 with TRBJ1-1; D perhaps matches TRBD1 (5 bases). The germline V and J ends were trimmed by 0 bases and 3 bases, with 9 bases remaining between them. The CDR3 spans 14 residues. Germline V gene sequence: CDR1 SGHRS, CDR2 YFSETQ. The CDR3 is CASSLARGDTEAFF. CDR3 coding DNA: TGCGCCAGCAGCTTGGCCCGGGGGGACACTGAAGCTTTCTTT.

V is TRBV27 and J is TRBJ1-6; tentative D call: TRBD1 (5 bases). V lost 2 bases and J 8 bases, leaving 22 bases between the germline ends. CDR3 length: 18 residues. CDR1 is MNHEY, CDR2 SMNVEV, per germline (reference sequence). The DNA for the CDR3 is TGTGCCAGCAGTTTAAGGAAGGGACTGATAAGACTTTATTCACCCCTCCACTTT. This gives the protein CASSLRKGLIRLYSPLHF.

This clone was counted once. This rearrangement joins TRBV11-2 to TRBJ2-2; 8 bases align to TRBD1. The CDR3 is made up of 16 amino acids. J was trimmed by 5 bases and V by 5 bases; bases with no gene match: 10. CDR1 SGHAT and CDR2 FQNNGV come from the germline V gene. The CDR3 nucleotides are TGTGCCAGCAGCCCCCGCGACAGGGGCACTACCGGGGAGCTGTTTTTT. It is translated as CASSPRDRGTTGELFF.

This sequence joins TRBV29-1 and TRBJ2-2; D tentatively fits TRBD1 or TRBD2 (5 bases each). The CDR3 spans 13 residues. Trimming took off 3 bases at V and 3 bases at J, with 8 bases between the two ends. Germline V gene data show CDR1 as SQVTM and CDR2 as ANQGSEA. The CDR3 region is CSVDRDHTGELFF. CDR3 nucleotide sequence: TGCAGCGTTGACAGGGACCACACCGGGGAGCTGTTTTTT.

J is TRBJ1-4 and V is TRBV6-6; D gene ambiguous. The CDR3 sequence is 13 residues long. Between the trimmed V and J ends, which lost 5 bases and 4 bases, there was a span of 8 bases. Germline CDR1 and CDR2: MNHNY and SVGAGI (reference sequence). This CDR3 reads CASSPQNNEKLFF. DNA of the CDR3: TGTGCCAGCAGTCCCCAGAATAATGAAAAACTGTTTTTT.

The table lists this clone with a few counts. The gene calls are TRBV6-2 or TRBV6-3 and TRBJ1-2, with a tentative D call TRBD1 (6 bases). The CDR3 runs to 15 residues. CDR1 and CDR2 (germline): MNHEY, SVGEGT. Between the trimmed V and J ends, which lost 6 bases and 6 bases, there was a span of 20 bases. CDR3 sequence: CASSTRWLGANGYTF. In DNA, the CDR3 is TGTGCCAGCAGCACTAGGTGGTTGGGGGCTAATGGCTACACCTTC.

The chain is built from TRBV7-3 and TRBJ2-5, with D maybe TRBD1 (6 bases). The CDR3 spans 13 residues. Trimming took off 4 bases at V and 4 bases at J, with 10 bases between the two ends. Germline CDR1 and CDR2: SGHTA and FQGTGA. The CDR3 is CASSSNRVETQYF. The DNA of the CDR3 is TGTGCCAGCAGCTCCAACAGGGTAGAGACCCAGTACTTC.

The chain combines TRBV19 with TRBJ1-3; D might be TRBD1 (5 bases). The germline V and J ends were trimmed by 5 bases and 0 bases, with 14 bases remaining between them. The CDR3 covers 16 residues. Germline V gives CDR1 LNHDA, CDR2 SQIVND (reference sequence). CDR3 sequence: CASSYRTDSSGNTIYF. Here the CDR3 DNA reads TGTGCCAGTAGTTACAGGACCGACAGCTCTGGAAACACCATATATTTT. Using reference TRBV19 and TRBJ1-3 for the parts outside the CDR3, the full variable domain is DGGITQSPKYLFRKEGQNVTLSCEQNLNHDAMYWYRQDPGQGLRLIYYSQIVNDFQKGDIAEGYSVSREKKESFPLTVTSAQKNPTAFYLCASSYRTDSSGNTIYFGEGSWLTVV.

The V and J genes are TRBV13 and TRBJ2-2; D is undetermined. The CDR3 has 15 residues. From germline, CDR1 is PRHDT and CDR2 FYEKMQ (reference sequence). The V end was cut by 5 bases, the J end by 4 bases, with 14 bases between. The CDR3 coding sequence is TGTGCCAGCAGCCCTAAGATCCGGAGCACCGGGGAGCTGTTTTTT. This sequence encodes CASSPKIRSTGELFF. Full variable domain (outside the CDR3, taken from reference TRBV13 and TRBJ2-2): AAGVIQSPRHLIKEKRETATLKCYPIPRHDTVYWYQQGPGQDPQFLISFYEKMQSDKGSIPDRFSAQQFSDYHSELNMSSLELGDSALYFCASSPKIRSTGELFFGEGSRLTVL.

CDR3 residues: CASSAPRGNTEAFF. The CDR3 bases are TGTGCCAGCAGTGCCCCCCGGGGGAACACTGAAGCTTTCTTT. The J gene is TRBJ1-1, the V gene TRBV25-1; D is undetermined. The length of the CDR3 is 14 residues. Trimming took 4 bases from V and 1 from J, leaving 10 bases between them. Germline V gene sequence: CDR1 MGHDK, CDR2 SYGVNS. Full variable domain (remainder filled in from reference TRBV25-1 and TRBJ1-1): EADIYQTPRYLVIGTGKKITLECSQTMGHDKMYWYQQDPGMELHLIHYSYGVNSTEKGDLSSESTVSRIRTEHFPLTLESARPSHTSQYLCASSAPRGNTEAFFGQGTRLTVV.

The rearrangement links TRBV7-8 to TRBJ1-5, with a weak D call TRBD1 (5 bases). Germline CDR1 SGHVS, CDR2 FQNEAQ. There are 16 residues in the CDR3. Trimming took off 2 bases at V and 4 bases at J, with 15 bases between the two ends. CDR3 DNA: TGTGCCAGCAGCTTATCCGGGACGAGGGCGAATCAGCCCCAGCATTTT. Protein sequence: CASSLSGTRANQPQHF.

This clone has a single count. The chain recombines TRBV19 with TRBJ2-6, with TRBD2 identical over 7 bases. The CDR3 spans 15 residues. J was trimmed by 0 bases and V by 10 bases; bases with no gene match: 6. Germline lookup yields CDR1 LNHDA and CDR2 SQIVND (reference sequence). This CDR3 is CATGGTGSGANVLTF. DNA for the CDR3: TGTGCCACCGGGGGGACGGGCTCTGGGGCCAACGTCCTGACTTTC. Drawing the rest from reference TRBV19 and TRBJ2-6, the complete variable domain is DGGITQSPKYLFRKEGQNVTLSCEQNLNHDAMYWYRQDPGQGLRLIYYSQIVNDFQKGDIAEGYSVSREKKESFPLTVTSAQKNPTAFYLCATGGTGSGANVLTFGAGSRLTVL.

This clone was detected once. The chain couples TRBV2 to TRBJ1-2, with 9 bases lining up with TRBD1. The CDR3 sequence is 15 residues long. Germline assignment: CDR1 SNHLY and CDR2 FYNNEI. The V segment lost 1 base and the J segment 4 bases; nucleotides outside the gene matches: 4. The CDR3 loop is CASSEGQGVTYGYTF. The CDR3 DNA reads as TGTGCCAGCAGTGAAGGACAGGGGGTTACCTATGGCTACACCTTC. Full variable domain (outside the CDR3, taken from reference TRBV2 and TRBJ1-2): EPEVTQTPSHQVTQMGQEVILRCVPISNHLYFYWYRQILGQKVEFLVSFYNNEISEKSEIFDDQFSVERPDGSNFTLKIRSTKLEDSAMYFCASSEGQGVTYGYTFGSGTRLTVV.

The chain is built from TRBV25-1 and TRBJ2-7; 8 positions match TRBD1. Germline V lookup: CDR1 MGHDK, CDR2 SYGVNS. This CDR3 has 16 residues. V lost 3 bases to trimming and J lost 0 bases; unmatched junction nucleotides: 7. CDR3 sequence reads: CASSDKTGENSYEQYF. The CDR3 nucleotides are TGTGCCAGCAGTGACAAGACAGGGGAGAACTCCTACGAGCAGTACTTC.

This chain connects TRBV6-5 to TRBJ2-6; TRBD1 might be the D (5 bases). Trimming removed 8 bases from V and 0 bases from J, with 11 bases in between. The CDR3 spans 15 residues. CDR1 is MNHEY, CDR2 SVGAGI, per germline. CDR3 nucleotides: TGTGCCAGCTTTCCAGGGTCCTCTGGGGCCAACGTCCTGACTTTC. This translates into CASFPGSSGANVLTF.

This chain joins TRBV18 and TRBJ1-1, with a possible D match to TRBD1 (5 bases). Trimming shortened V by 0 bases and J by 1 base, and 6 bases separated the two germline ends. Germline V gene data show CDR1 as KGHSH and CDR2 as LQKENI. The CDR3 sequence is 14 residues long. CDR3 sequence: CASSPPGRNTEAFF. The DNA of the CDR3 is TGTGCCAGCTCACCACCGGGGCGGAACACTGAAGCTTTCTTT.

J is TRBJ1-1 and V is TRBV6-5; D gene ambiguous. The germline V gene has CDR1 MNHEY and CDR2 SVGAGI. The CDR3 runs 12 residues. The CDR3 bases are TGTGCTGGGAGGGCATCGTACACTGAAGCTTTCTTT. Translating gives CAGRASYTEAFF.

J is TRBJ1-2 and V is TRBV2; 10 bases match TRBD1. The CDR3 covers 12 residues. Germline V CDR1 and CDR2: SNHLY, FYNNEI. Unmatched junction bases numbered 5, after V lost 7 bases and J lost 9 bases. DNA of the CDR3: TGTGCCAGCACTCCGGGACAGGGGAGCTACACCTTC. It encodes CASTPGQGSYTF. Looking up the rest from reference TRBV2 and TRBJ1-2 gives the full variable domain: EPEVTQTPSHQVTQMGQEVILRCVPISNHLYFYWYRQILGQKVEFLVSFYNNEISEKSEIFDDQFSVERPDGSNFTLKIRSTKLEDSAMYFCASTPGQGSYTFGSGTRLTVV.

CDR3 region: CASSRVNQPQHF. CDR3 bases: TGTGCCAGCAGTCGCGTCAATCAGCCCCAGCATTTT. The chain has TRBV27 and TRBJ1-5; D is undetermined. Trimming left V 5 bases short and J 3 bases short, with 5 bases between. Germline V gives CDR1 MNHEY, CDR2 SMNVEV (reference sequence). The CDR3 is 12 residues long.

The CDR3 is CASSKSGGVGHRGAVF. In DNA form, the CDR3 reads TGTGCCAGCAGCAAATCCGGGGGCGTCGGGCACCGGGGAGCTGTTTTT. The chain joins TRBV21-1 to TRBJ2-2. TRBV21-1 is an annotated pseudogene. There are 16 residues in the CDR3.